The 12 T cell receptor beta chains below were found in one sample sequenced in a study of shared clonotypes between healthy human individuals. Repertoires were generated with immunoSEQ multiplex PCR, while TCRdb's copy carries only in-frame clones and drops some. Of millions of clones in the sample, about 95% were seen once. The material sequenced was naive CD4+ T cells sorted from blood. Subset reported: CD45RA+ positively selected. All receptors come from a man aged 18 to 29 in good health.

The rearrangement uses TRBV6-1 and TRBJ1-6; no clear D gene. Per germline, CDR1 MNHNS and CDR2 SASEGT. This CDR3 has 13 amino acids. V shed 7 bases and J shed 10 bases, with 14 bases lying between them. The CDR3 DNA is TGTGCCAGCACCCTCGGCCCAGGCTCACCCCTCCACTTT. This translates into CASTLGPGSPLHF.

The chain's CDR3 is CASIDLGAEAFF. CDR3 DNA sequence: TGTGCCAGCATAGACCTTGGAGCTGAAGCTTTCTTT. The chain employs TRBV6-6 and TRBJ1-1; D remains unclear. V lost 7 bases to trimming and J lost 6 bases, with 12 bases between them. Germline V gives CDR1 MNHNY, CDR2 SVGAGI (reference sequence). The CDR3 contains 12 residues.

About this clone itself: This sample also contains other DNA sequences that code for the same CDR3. The chain has TRBV30 and TRBJ1-6; TRBD1 agrees at 7 bases. The CDR3 contains 13 residues. CDR1 is GTSNPN and CDR2 is SVGIG in the germline V gene (reference sequence). With 3 bases clipped from V and 7 bases from J, the junction kept 3 bases outside the gene matches. The CDR3 coding sequence is TGTGCCTGGAGCCAGGGGGGGAATTCACCCCTCCACTTT. Translated: CAWSQGGNSPLHF.

This clone was counted at least ten times. V usage is TRBV29-1 and J usage is TRBJ2-5; the match to TRBD1 covers 8 bases. In germline, CDR1 is SQVTM, CDR2 ANQGSEA. Trimming cost V 7 bases and J 5 bases; bases outside gene matches: 6. There are 12 residues in the CDR3. The CDR3 spells CSAQGAWETQYF. The CDR3 DNA sequence: TGCAGCGCTCAGGGGGCATGGGAGACCCAGTACTTC.

To note about this clone: The same CDR3 arises from other DNA sequences in this sample as well. The chain couples TRBV10-3 to TRBJ2-7; 10 bases agree with TRBD1. V shed 5 bases and J 5 bases; nucleotides not matched to a gene: 6. Germline CDR1 and CDR2: ENHRY and SYGVKD. This CDR3 comprises 14 residues. The CDR3 bases are TGTGCCATCAGTCCCGGACAGGGGGTCGACGAGCAGTACTTC. Its translation: CAISPGQGVDEQYF.

This clone has just one count. V gene TRBV20-1 combines with J gene TRBJ1-2; no definite D call. Trimming took 3 bases from V and 8 from J, leaving 10 bases between them. The CDR3 has 11 residues. Germline CDR1 DFQATT, CDR2 SNEGSKA (reference sequence). This CDR3 is CSARMPGGYTF. For the CDR3, the DNA is TGCAGTGCTAGGATGCCGGGCGGCTACACCTTC.

J is TRBJ1-2 and V is TRBV5-4; 8 bases are a match to TRBD1. This CDR3 contains 15 residues. With V trimmed by 1 base and J by 2 bases, 4 bases remained unmatched. Per the germline V gene, CDR1 is SGHNT and CDR2 is YYREEE (reference sequence). CDR3 in amino acids: CASSLIGQGNYGYTF. In nucleotides, the CDR3 is TGTGCCAGCAGCTTGATTGGACAGGGAAACTATGGCTACACCTTC.

Turning to this clone: Other nucleotide sequences in the sample specify the same CDR3. CDR3 loop: CASSLLTNTEAFF. Written as DNA, the CDR3 is TGTGCCAGCAGTTTATTAACGAACACTGAAGCTTTCTTT. This chain connects TRBV28 to TRBJ1-1, with D uncertain. V was shortened by 1 base and J by 1 base, with 4 bases between the two germline ends. The CDR3 consists of 13 residues. Germline V gene sequence: CDR1 MDHEN, CDR2 SYDVKM. Using reference TRBV28 and TRBJ1-1 for the parts outside the CDR3, the full variable domain is DVKVTQSSRYLVKRTGEKVFLECVQDMDHENMFWYRQDPGLGLRLIYFSYDVKMKEKGDIPEGYSVSREKKERFSLILESASTNQTSMYLCASSLLTNTEAFFGQGTRLTVV.

The rearrangement uses TRBV27 and TRBJ2-7, with 8 positions matching TRBD1. CDR1 and CDR2 (germline): MNHEY, SMNVEV (reference sequence). The ends lost 9 bases at V and 0 bases at J; junction bases unmatched: 10. This CDR3 contains 15 residues. CDR3 loop: CASTRTGTGSYEQYF. The CDR3 DNA reads as TGTGCCAGTACACGGACAGGGACGGGCTCCTACGAGCAGTACTTC.

In regard to this clone: The sample has other DNA sequences that encode this CDR3 too. The rearrangement uses TRBV29-1 and TRBJ2-3; no clear D. Trimming cost V 4 bases and J 0 bases, with 5 bases left between them. CDR1 SQVTM and CDR2 ANQGSEA come from the germline V gene. CDR3 length: 12 residues. CDR3 nucleotides: TGCAGCGTTGCGGGTAGCACAGATACGCAGTATTTT. Protein sequence: CSVAGSTDTQYF.

This rearrangement joins TRBV4-3 to TRBJ2-2, with 9 bases lining up with TRBD1. CDR1 and CDR2 from the germline V gene are LGHNA and YSLEER. This CDR3 is built from 16 residues. The J segment lost 4 bases and the V segment lost 6 bases, leaving 9 bases of the junction unmatched. The CDR3, as DNA: TGCGCCAGCAGTGAACAGGGGGCTCGAAGCACCGGGGAGCTGTTTTTT. It encodes CASSEQGARSTGELFF.

V gene TRBV5-6 combines with J gene TRBJ2-7; the D gene is possibly TRBD2 (5 bases). Trimming removed 4 bases from V and 1 base from J, with 12 bases in between. The CDR3 extends over 14 amino acids. The germline CDR1 and CDR2 sequences are SGHDT and YYEEEE. This CDR3 reads CASSAGRGSYEQYF. DNA of the CDR3: TGTGCCAGCAGCGCCGGACGGGGTTCCTACGAGCAGTACTTC.